What follows describes a single T cell receptor (beta chain). This clonotype was counted many times. It has no known antigen specificity. No much larger clonotype is one base removed from it; base qualities were not supplied. The germline V gene (reference sequence) gives CDR1 as PRHDT and CDR2 as FYEKMQ. Including cysteine and phenylalanine, the CDR3 has 14 amino acids. Only CDR3 DNA remains: 42 bases, in frame from the first base. Compared with germline, V lacks 8 bases and J lacks 9 bases; bases without a gene match: 10. The entry originates in a study of CD8 T cells in ankylosing spondylitis (dated by TCRdb to the late 2010s). About the full investigation: To find TCR variants linked to disease, the study profiled T cell receptor beta repertoires in ankylosing spondylitis patients and healthy donors. The full study cohort comprised around 25 ankylosing spondylitis patients and some 110 healthy donors. Peripheral blood samples were taken, and synovial fluid was additionally collected from ankylosing spondylitis patients.

Sequencer: Illumina HiSeq 2500. TCR beta libraries were prepared by quantitative 5'-RACE with molecular barcodes. In the original analysis: A new computational method, built on a probabilistic model of VDJ rearrangement, was used to identify disease-linked TCR variants. The public reads were run again by TCRdb, first through fastp at Q25 and then through MiXCR, and only productive beta chains were kept. Duplicate CDR3 protein sequences are folded into a single record with the most common DNA and genes. It is TCRdb's table, rather than the study itself, that gives the V and J calls and clone size. The sample table holds approximately 150,000 distinct CDR3 sequences, of which 9.5% to 10% were seen once. The ten largest clones capture approximately 15% of the sample. General study outcomes and caveats: Some motif variants were previously reported in synovial fluid and blood of reactive arthritis patients, suggesting common disease-initiation mechanisms. According to the report, matched synovial fluid samples from ankylosing spondylitis patients were significantly enriched for the disease-linked clones. The disease-linked clones had a CD8+ phenotype and were found at relatively low frequencies in peripheral blood. A TCR beta motif of about eight highly homologous amino acid variants appeared characteristic of blood from ankylosing spondylitis patients.

The sequence was collected from a female donor with ankylosing spondylitis or in good health (not recorded which). The chain couples TRBV13 to TRBJ2-1; a stretch of 10 junction bases matches TRBD1. Sequencing was carried out using blood, either unsorted or a sorted T cell fraction (not recorded which). The CDR3 here reads CASETTGGSGEQFF. At the DNA level, the sequence is TGTGCCAGCGAGACGACAGGGGGCTCGGGTGAGCAGTTCTTC.